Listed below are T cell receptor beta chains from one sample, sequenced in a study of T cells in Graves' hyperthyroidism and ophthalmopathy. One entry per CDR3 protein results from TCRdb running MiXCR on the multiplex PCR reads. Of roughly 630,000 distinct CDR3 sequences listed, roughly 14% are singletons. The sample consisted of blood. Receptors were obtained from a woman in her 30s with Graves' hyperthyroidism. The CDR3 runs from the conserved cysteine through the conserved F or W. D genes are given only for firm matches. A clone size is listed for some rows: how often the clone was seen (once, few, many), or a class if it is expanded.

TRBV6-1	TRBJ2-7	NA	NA	CASSEGVLPRYEQYF	TGTGCCAGCAGTGAAGGGGTACTACCCCGCTACGAGCAGTACTTC
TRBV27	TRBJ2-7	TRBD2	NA	CASSSGGRASTDEQYF	TGTGCCAGCAGTTCCGGCGGGAGGGCCTCCACCGACGAGCAGTACTTC
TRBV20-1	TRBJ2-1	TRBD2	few	CSAANGLAAPNEQFF	TGCAGTGCTGCCAATGGACTAGCGGCCCCGAATGAGCAGTTCTTC
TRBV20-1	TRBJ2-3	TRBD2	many	CSASTSGSTTQYF	TGCAGTGCTTCTACTAGCGGGAGCACGACGCAGTATTTT
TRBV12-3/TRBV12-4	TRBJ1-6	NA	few	CASSLDLVGRGLHF	TGTGCCAGCAGTTTAGATCTTGTAGGCCGCGGCCTCCACTTT
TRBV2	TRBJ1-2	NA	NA	CASSSGGVGYGYTF	TGTGCCAGCAGTTCCGGGGGCGTCGGCTATGGCTACACCTTC
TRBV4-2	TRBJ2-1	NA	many	CASSPLGLLEGRNEQFF	TGTGCCAGCAGCCCCCTAGGTCTGCTAGAGGGGCGCAATGAGCAGTTCTTC
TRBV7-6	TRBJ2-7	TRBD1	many	CASSLTGTETYEQYF	TGTGCCAGCAGCTTAACCGGGACAGAGACCTACGAGCAGTACTTC
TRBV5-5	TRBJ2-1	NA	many	CASSLGVREQFF	TGTGCCAGCAGCTTGGGAGTTAGAGAGCAGTTCTTC
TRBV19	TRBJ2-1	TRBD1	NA	CASEDRPYNEQFF	TGTGCCAGTGAGGACAGGCCCTACAATGAGCAGTTCTTC
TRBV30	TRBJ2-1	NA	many	CAWSSPVGRNEQFF	TGTGCCTGGAGTTCCCCAGTGGGCCGGAATGAGCAGTTCTTC
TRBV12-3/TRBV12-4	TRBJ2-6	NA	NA	CASSLARGPGANVLTF	TGTGCCAGCAGTTTAGCGCGAGGGCCTGGGGCCAACGTCCTGACTTTC
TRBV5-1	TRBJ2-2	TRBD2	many	CASSLRTSGNTGELFF	TGCGCCAGCAGCCTAAGGACTAGCGGTAACACCGGGGAGCTGTTTTTT
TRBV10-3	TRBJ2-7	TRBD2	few	CAISGGGVSLYEQYF	TGTGCCATCAGTGGGGGGGGGGTGTCCCTCTACGAGCAGTACTTC
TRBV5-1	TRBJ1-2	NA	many	CASSPGQTTAYGYTF	TGCGCCAGCAGCCCCGGACAGACCACCGCTTATGGCTACACCTTC
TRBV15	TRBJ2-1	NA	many	CATSRGGQVTNEQFF	TGTGCCACCAGCAGAGGGGGGCAGGTGACGAATGAGCAGTTCTTC
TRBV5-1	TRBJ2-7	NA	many	CASSTLSQGGYEQYF	TGCGCCAGCAGCACCCTCTCACAGGGTGGATACGAGCAGTACTTC
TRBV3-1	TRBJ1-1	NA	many	CASSQQQGPGEAFF	TGTGCCAGCAGCCAACAGCAGGGGCCGGGTGAAGCTTTCTTT
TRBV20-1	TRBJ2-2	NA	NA	CSASGTPGELFF	TGCAGTGCCTCCGGGACTCCCGGGGAGCTGTTTTTT
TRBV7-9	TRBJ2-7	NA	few	CASSLVGLVSGADYEQYF	TGTGCCAGCAGCTTAGTCGGGTTAGTCTCAGGTGCTGATTACGAGCAGTACTTC
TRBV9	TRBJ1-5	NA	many	CASSVGGGGQPQHF	TGTGCCAGCAGCGTAGGAGGGGGGGGCCAGCCCCAGCATTTT
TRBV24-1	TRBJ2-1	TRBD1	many	CATSDFRRGLRHEQFF	TGTGCCACCAGTGATTTTCGCAGGGGGCTGAGGCATGAGCAGTTCTTC
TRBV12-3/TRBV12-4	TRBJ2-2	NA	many	CATSAGRPGELFF	TGTGCCACCTCCGCGGGGAGACCCGGGGAGCTGTTTTTT
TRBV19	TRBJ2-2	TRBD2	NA	CASSMTVAGANTGELFF	TGTGCCAGTAGTATGACTGTAGCGGGGGCGAACACCGGGGAGCTGTTTTTT
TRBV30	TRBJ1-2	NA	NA	CAWIRTPSGYTF	TGTGCCTGGATCAGGACCCCCTCTGGCTACACCTTC
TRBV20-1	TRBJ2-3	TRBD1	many	CSAPSGRGRSDTQYF	TGCAGTGCTCCCTCGGGCAGGGGGCGTTCAGATACGCAGTATTTT
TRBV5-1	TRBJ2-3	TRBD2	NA	CASSPRGVAGGSTDTQYF	TGCGCCAGCAGCCCCCGGGGGGTAGCGGGAGGAAGCACAGATACGCAGTATTTT
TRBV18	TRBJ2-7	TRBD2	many	CASSGTSEQYF	TGTGCCAGCTCAGGGACTAGCGAGCAGTACTTC
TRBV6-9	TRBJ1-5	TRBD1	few	CASSYGTGRQPQHF	TGTGCCAGCAGTTACGGGACAGGTCGTCAGCCCCAGCATTTT
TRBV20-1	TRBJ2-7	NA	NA	CSATYVTGAYEQYF	TGCAGTGCTACCTACGTTACGGGGGCCTACGAGCAGTACTTC
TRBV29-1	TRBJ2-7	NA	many	CSPVAPAYEQYF	TGCAGTCCGGTGGCACCCGCCTACGAGCAGTACTTC
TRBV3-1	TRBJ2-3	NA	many	CASSQDFQITDTQYF	TGTGCCAGCAGCCAAGATTTCCAGATCACAGATACGCAGTATTTT
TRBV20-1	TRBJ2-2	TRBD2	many	CSAREGTSGSPNTGELFF	TGCAGTGCTAGAGAGGGCACTAGCGGGAGCCCGAACACCGGGGAGCTGTTTTTT
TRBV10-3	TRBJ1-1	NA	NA	CAISESSPELNTEAFF	TGTGCCATCAGTGAGTCGAGCCCGGAACTTAACACTGAAGCTTTCTTT
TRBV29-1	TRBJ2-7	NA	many	CSVDRPDSYEQYF	TGCAGCGTTGACCGACCGGACAGCTACGAGCAGTACTTC
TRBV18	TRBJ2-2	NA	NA	CASSPSGTTTGELFF	TGTGCCAGCTCACCATCGGGGACGACCACCGGGGAGCTGTTTTTT
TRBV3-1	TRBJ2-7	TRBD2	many	CASKAGGRNEQYF	TGTGCCAGCAAGGCGGGAGGGAGGAACGAGCAGTACTTC
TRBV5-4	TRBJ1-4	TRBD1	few	CASSPDRGRGEKLFF	TGTGCCAGCAGCCCGGACAGGGGGAGAGGTGAAAAACTGTTTTTT
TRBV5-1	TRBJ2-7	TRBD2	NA	CASSRELAGGGEQYF	TGCGCCAGCAGCCGAGAACTAGCGGGGGGAGGCGAGCAGTACTTC
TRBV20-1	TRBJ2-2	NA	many	CSAPTENTGELFF	TGCAGTGCCCCGACAGAGAACACCGGGGAGCTGTTTTTT
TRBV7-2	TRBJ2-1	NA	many	CASTPRASALYNEQFF	TGTGCCAGCACCCCACGCGCTAGCGCACTCTACAATGAGCAGTTCTTC
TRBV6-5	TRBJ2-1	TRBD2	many	CASSYSEGLAPGNEQFF	TGTGCCAGCAGTTACTCGGAAGGACTAGCACCCGGGAATGAGCAGTTCTTC
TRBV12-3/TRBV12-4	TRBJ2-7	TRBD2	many	CASSRGTNYEQYF	TGTGCCAGCAGCCGTGGGACTAACTACGAGCAGTACTTC
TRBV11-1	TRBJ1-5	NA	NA	CASSTGMTGSGSNQPQHF	TGTGCCAGCAGCACAGGAATGACAGGCTCTGGTTCCAATCAGCCCCAGCATTTT
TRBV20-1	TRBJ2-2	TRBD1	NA	CSALRQGAAGELFF	TGCAGTGCCCTCCGACAGGGGGCGGCCGGGGAGCTGTTTTTT
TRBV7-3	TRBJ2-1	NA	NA	CASSLTPGVRNEQFF	TGTGCCAGCAGCTTAACGCCGGGAGTAAGGAATGAGCAGTTCTTC
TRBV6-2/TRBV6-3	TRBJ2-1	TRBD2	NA	CASSGLAGGNNEQFF	TGTGCCAGCAGCGGACTAGCGGGAGGGAACAATGAGCAGTTCTTC
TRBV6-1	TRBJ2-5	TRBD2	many	CASSLTGTSGFAAQYF	TGTGCCAGCAGTCTGACCGGGACTAGCGGGTTTGCAGCCCAGTACTTC
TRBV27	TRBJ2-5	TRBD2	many	CASSSGTSGRGRETQYF	TGTGCCAGCAGTTCGGGGACTAGCGGGAGAGGGAGAGAGACCCAGTACTTC
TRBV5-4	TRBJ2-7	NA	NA	CASSLDSSSYEQYF	TGTGCCAGCAGCTTGGACAGTAGCTCCTACGAGCAGTACTTC
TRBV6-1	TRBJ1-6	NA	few	CASNPADNSPLHF	TGTGCCAGCAACCCAGCGGATAATTCACCCCTCCACTTT
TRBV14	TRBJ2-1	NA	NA	CASSPGGGRTYNEQFF	TGTGCCAGCAGCCCCGGTGGAGGCCGGACCTACAATGAGCAGTTCTTC
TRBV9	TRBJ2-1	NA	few	CASSVGAENYNEQFF	TGTGCCAGCAGCGTAGGGGCGGAAAACTACAATGAGCAGTTCTTC
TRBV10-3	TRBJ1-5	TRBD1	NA	CATRTGGDQPQHF	TGTGCCACACGGACAGGGGGAGATCAGCCCCAGCATTTT
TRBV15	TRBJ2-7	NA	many	CATSSRDTTYEQYF	TGTGCCACCAGCAGCCGGGACACTACCTACGAGCAGTACTTC
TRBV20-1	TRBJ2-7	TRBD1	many	CSAVDRGGNEQYF	TGCAGTGCGGTGGACAGGGGAGGAAACGAGCAGTACTTC